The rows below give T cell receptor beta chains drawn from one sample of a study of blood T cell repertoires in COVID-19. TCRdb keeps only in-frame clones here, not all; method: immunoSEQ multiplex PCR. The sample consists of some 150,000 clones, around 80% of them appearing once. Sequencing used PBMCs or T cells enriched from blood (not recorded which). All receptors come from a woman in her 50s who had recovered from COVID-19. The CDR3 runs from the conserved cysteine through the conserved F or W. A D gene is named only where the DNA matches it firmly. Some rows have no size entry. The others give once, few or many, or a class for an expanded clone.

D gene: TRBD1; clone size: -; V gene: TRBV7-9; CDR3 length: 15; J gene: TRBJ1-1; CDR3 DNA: TGTGCCAGCAGCCTCCAGGGGGCCGTGAACACTGAAGCTTTCTTT; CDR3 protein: CASSLQGAVNTEAFF
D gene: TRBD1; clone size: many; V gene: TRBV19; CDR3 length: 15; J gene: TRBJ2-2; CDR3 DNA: TGTGCCAGTAGTATTACAGGGGGATTCACCGGGGAGCTGTTTTTT; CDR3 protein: CASSITGGFTGELFF
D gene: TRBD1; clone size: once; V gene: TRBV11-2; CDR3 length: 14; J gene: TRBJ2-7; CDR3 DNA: TGTGCCAGCAGTCTCCGACAGGGGCCCTACGAGCAGTACTTC; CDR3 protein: CASSLRQGPYEQYF
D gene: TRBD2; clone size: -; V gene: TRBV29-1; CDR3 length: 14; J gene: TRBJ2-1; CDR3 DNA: TGCAGCGTTTTTCTAGCGGAGAAGTACAATGAGCAGTTCTTC; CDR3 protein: CSVFLAEKYNEQFF
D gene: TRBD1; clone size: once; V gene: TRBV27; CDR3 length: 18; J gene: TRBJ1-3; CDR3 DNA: TGTGCCAGCAGTTTAACCCGACAGGGGCCAACGTCTGGAAACACCATATATTTT; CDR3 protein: CASSLTRQGPTSGNTIYF
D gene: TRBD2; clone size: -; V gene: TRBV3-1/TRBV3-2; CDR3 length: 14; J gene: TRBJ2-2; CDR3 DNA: TGTGCCAGCAGCCAGGGGAGGGGCACCGGGGAGCTGTTTTTT; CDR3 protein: CASSQGRGTGELFF
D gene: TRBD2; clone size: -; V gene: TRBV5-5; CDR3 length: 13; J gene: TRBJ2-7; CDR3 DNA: TGTGCCAGCAGTTCGGGGGGGTCCTACGAGCAGTACTTC; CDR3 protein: CASSSGGSYEQYF
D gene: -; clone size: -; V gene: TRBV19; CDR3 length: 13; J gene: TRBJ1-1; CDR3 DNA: TGTGCCAGTAGCGTCGGCCGGGATTTGGAAGCTTTCTTT; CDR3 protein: CASSVGRDLEAFF
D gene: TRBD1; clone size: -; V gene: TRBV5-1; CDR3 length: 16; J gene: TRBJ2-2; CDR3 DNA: TGCGCCAGCGGGACACCAGGGGGCTTCGGCACCGGGGAGCTGTTTTTT; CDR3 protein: CASGTPGGFGTGELFF
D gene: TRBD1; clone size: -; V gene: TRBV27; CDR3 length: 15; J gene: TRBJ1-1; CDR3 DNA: TGTGCCAGCATCGGACAGGGAACTAGGGACACTGAAGCTTTCTTT; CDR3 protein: CASIGQGTRDTEAFF
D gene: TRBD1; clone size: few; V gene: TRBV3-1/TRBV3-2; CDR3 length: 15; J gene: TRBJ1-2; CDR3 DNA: TGTGCCAGCAGCCACCTAAGACAGGGAAGCTATGGCTACACCTTC; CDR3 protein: CASSHLRQGSYGYTF
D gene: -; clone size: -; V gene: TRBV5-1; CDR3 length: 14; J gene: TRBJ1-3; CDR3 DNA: TGCGCCAGCAGCTTGTACAGCAACGGAAACACCATATATTTT; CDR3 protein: CASSLYSNGNTIYF
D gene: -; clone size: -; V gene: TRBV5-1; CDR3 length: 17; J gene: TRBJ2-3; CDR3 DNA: TGCGCCAGCAGCTTATCCGGGGACTCTTCACCGGCAGATACGCAGTATTTT; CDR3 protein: CASSLSGDSSPADTQYF
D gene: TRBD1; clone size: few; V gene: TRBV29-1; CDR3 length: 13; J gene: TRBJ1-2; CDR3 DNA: TGCAGCTCCACAGGGGGCTCTAACTATGGCTACACCTTC; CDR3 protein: CSSTGGSNYGYTF
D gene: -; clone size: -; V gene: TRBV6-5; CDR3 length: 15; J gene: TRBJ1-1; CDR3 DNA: TGTGCCAGCAGTTACTCCCCCGCCAGGCGTACTGAAGCTTTCTTT; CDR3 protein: CASSYSPARRTEAFF
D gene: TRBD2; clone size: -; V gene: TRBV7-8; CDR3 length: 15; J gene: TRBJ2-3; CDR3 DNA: TGTGCCAGCAGCCTCCTAGCGGGCCACACAGATACGCAGTATTTT; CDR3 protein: CASSLLAGHTDTQYF
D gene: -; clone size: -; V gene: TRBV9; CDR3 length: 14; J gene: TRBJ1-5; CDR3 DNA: TGTGCCAGCAGCGTAGGTGCGGGTGCTCAGCCCCAGCATTTT; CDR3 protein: CASSVGAGAQPQHF
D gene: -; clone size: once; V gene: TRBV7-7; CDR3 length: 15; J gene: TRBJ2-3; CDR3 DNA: TGTGCCAGCAGCCCCATGGACTTTGGCCCGGATACGCAGTATTTT; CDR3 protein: CASSPMDFGPDTQYF
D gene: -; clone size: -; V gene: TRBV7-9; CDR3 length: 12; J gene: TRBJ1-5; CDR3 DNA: TGTGCCAGCAGCGCCAGGGATCAGCCCCAGCATTTT; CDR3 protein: CASSARDQPQHF
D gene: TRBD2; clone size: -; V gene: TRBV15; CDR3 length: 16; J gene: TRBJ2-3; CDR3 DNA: TGTGCCACCAGCAGAGATCTGGCGGGGGGGCGGGATACGCAGTATTTT; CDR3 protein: CATSRDLAGGRDTQYF
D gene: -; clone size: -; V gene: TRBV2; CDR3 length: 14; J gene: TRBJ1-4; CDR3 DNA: TGTGCCAGCAGCATACAGAGCTTTAATGAAAAACTGTTTTTT; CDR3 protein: CASSIQSFNEKLFF
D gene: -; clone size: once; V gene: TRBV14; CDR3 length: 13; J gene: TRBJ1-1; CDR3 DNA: TGTGCCAGCACCCGGCGGGGATACACTGAAGCTTTCTTT; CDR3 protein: CASTRRGYTEAFF
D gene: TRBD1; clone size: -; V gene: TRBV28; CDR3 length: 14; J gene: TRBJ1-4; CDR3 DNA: TGTGCCAGCAGTTTGGGGACAGAAAATGAAAAACTGTTTTTT; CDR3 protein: CASSLGTENEKLFF
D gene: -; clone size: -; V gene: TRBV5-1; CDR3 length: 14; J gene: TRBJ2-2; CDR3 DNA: TGCGCCAGCAGCTTGGGTAGAAACACCGGGGAGCTGTTTTTT; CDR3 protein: CASSLGRNTGELFF
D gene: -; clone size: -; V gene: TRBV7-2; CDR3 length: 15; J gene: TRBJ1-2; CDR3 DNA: TGTGCCAGCAGCTTAGGTGGGACAAAGGGTTATGGCTACACCTTC; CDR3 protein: CASSLGGTKGYGYTF
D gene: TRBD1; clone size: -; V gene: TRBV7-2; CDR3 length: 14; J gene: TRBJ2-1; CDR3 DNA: TGTGCCAGCAACTCCGGGACAGGGAGCAATGAGCAGTTCTTC; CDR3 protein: CASNSGTGSNEQFF
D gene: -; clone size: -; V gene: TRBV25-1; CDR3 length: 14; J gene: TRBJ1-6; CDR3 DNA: TGTGCCAGCAGTGAGCGGGGGGACAATTCACCCCTCCACTTT; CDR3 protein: CASSERGDNSPLHF
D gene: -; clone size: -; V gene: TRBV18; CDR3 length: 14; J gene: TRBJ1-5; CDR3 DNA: TGTGCCAGCTCAACTGTACTAGGCAATCAGCCCCAGCATTTT; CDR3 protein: CASSTVLGNQPQHF
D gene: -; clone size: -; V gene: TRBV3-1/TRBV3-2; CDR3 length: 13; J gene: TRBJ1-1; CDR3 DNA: TGTGCCAGCAGCCAAGCAGAGGTACCTGAAGCTTTCTTT; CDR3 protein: CASSQAEVPEAFF
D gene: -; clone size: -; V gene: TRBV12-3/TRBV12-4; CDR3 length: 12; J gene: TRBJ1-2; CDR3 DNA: TGTGCCAGCAGGCGGGGAACAGTCGGCTACACCTTC; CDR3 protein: CASRRGTVGYTF
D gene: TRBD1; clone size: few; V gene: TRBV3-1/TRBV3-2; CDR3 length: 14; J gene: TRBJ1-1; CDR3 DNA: TGTGCCAGCAGCCAAGGGACAGGTTTGACTGAAGCTTTCTTT; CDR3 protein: CASSQGTGLTEAFF
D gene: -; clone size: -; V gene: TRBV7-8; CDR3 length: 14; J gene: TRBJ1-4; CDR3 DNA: TGTGCCAGCAGCATGGGGGGGAGTGGTGAAAAACTGTTTTTT; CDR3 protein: CASSMGGSGEKLFF
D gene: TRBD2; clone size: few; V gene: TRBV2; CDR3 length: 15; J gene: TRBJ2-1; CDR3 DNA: TGTGCCAGCAGTAAACTAGCGGGGGGCGGCCATGAGCAGTTCTTC; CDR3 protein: CASSKLAGGGHEQFF
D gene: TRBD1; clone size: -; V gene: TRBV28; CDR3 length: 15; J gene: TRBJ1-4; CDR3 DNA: TGTGCCAGCAGGACAGGGGGCGAGGCAGGAGAAAAACTGTTTTTT; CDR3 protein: CASRTGGEAGEKLFF
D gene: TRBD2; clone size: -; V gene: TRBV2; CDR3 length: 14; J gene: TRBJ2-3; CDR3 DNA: TGTGCCAGCAGTGTAATTGGGGGGGCAGATACGCAGTATTTT; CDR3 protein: CASSVIGGADTQYF
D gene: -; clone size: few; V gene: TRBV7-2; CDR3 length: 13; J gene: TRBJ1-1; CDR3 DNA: TGTGCCAGCAGCAGACAGGACGGCACTGAAGCTTTCTTT; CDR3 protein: CASSRQDGTEAFF
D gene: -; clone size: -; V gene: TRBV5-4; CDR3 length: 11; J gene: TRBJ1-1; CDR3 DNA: TGTGCCAGCAGCCTCCGGGACAAAACCTCGTTT; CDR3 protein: CASSLRDKTSF
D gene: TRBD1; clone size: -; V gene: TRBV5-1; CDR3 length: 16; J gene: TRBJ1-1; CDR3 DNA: TGCGCCAGCAGCTTGGTTGGACAGGGGGCGAATACTGAAGCTTTCTTT; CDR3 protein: CASSLVGQGANTEAFF
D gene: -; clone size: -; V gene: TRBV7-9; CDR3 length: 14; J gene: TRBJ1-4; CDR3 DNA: TGTGCCAGCAGCCCCGACCGGCCAGGCGAAAAACTGTTTTTT; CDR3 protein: CASSPDRPGEKLFF
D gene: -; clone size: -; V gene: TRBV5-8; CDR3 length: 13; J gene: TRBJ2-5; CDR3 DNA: TGTGCCAGCCTGGAGGGGGGGAAAGAGACCCAGTACTTC; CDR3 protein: CASLEGGKETQYF
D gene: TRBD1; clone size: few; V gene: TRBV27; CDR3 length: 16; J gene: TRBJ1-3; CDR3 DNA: TGTGCCAGCGCTCCCGGGACAGGTCTCTCTGGAAACACCATATATTTT; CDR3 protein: CASAPGTGLSGNTIYF
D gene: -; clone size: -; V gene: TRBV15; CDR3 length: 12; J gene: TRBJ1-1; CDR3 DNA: TGTGCCACCAGCAGAGAAGAGTCTGAAGCTTTCTTT; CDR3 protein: CATSREESEAFF
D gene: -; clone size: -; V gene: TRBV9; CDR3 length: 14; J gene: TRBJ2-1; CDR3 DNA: TGTGCCAGCAGCGTAGCCGGGTTATACAATGAGCAGTTCTTC; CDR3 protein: CASSVAGLYNEQFF
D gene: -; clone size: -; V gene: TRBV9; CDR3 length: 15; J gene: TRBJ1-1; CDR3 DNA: TGTGCCAGCAGCGTAGAGGGCAGGGCTAACACTGAAGCTTTCTTT; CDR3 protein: CASSVEGRANTEAFF
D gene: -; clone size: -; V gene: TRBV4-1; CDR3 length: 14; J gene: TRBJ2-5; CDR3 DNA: TGCGCCAGCAGCCAAGGTGCGGACCAAGAGACCCAGTACTTC; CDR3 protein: CASSQGADQETQYF
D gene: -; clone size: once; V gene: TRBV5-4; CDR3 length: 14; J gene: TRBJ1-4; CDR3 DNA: TGTGCCAGCAGCTTGGACCCCGGAGGGGAAAAACTGTTTTTT; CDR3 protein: CASSLDPGGEKLFF
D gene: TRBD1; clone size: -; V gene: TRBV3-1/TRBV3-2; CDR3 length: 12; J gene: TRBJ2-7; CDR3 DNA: TGTGCCAGCAGCCGACAGGGGAACGAGCAGTACTTC; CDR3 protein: CASSRQGNEQYF
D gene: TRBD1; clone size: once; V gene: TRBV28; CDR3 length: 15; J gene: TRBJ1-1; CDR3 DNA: TGTGCCAGCAGTTTACCCGGGACAGCGAACACTGAAGCTTTCTTT; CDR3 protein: CASSLPGTANTEAFF
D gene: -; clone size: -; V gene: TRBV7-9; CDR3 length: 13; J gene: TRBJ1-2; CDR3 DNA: TGTGCCAGCAGCTTCGGCAGGGATGGTGGCTACACCTTC; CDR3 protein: CASSFGRDGGYTF
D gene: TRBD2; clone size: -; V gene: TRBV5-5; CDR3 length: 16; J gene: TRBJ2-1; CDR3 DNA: TGTGCCAGCAGCTTGGACGGCGGGGGGACAACAGATGAGCAGTTCTTC; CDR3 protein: CASSLDGGGTTDEQFF
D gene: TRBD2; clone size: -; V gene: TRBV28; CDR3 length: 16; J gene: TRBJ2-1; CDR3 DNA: TGTGCCAGCAATCAATTCCTAGCGGGGCAGTTCGATGAGCAGTTCTTC; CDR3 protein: CASNQFLAGQFDEQFF
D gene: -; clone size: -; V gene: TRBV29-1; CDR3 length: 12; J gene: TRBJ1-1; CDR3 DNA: TGCAGCGGGAGGAGACCGAACACTGAAGCTTTCTTT; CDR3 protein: CSGRRPNTEAFF
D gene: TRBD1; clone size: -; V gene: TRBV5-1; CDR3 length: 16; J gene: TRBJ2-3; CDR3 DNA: TGCGCCAGCAGCTTAGCCGGGACAGCTGGAACAGATACGCAGTATTTT; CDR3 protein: CASSLAGTAGTDTQYF
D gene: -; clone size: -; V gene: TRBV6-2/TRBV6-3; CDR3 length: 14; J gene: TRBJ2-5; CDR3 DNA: TGTGCCAGCAGTTACGACCGGGGATGGGGGGCCCAGTACTTC; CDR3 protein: CASSYDRGWGAQYF
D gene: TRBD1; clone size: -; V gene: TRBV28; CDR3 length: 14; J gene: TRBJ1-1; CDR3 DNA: TGTGCCAGCAGTTCAAAATACAGGGGAATGAAGGCTTTCTTT; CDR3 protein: CASSSKYRGMKAFF
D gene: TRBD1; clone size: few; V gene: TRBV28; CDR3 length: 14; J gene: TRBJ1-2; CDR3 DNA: TGTGCCAGCACCGCGGGACAGGGGGCCTATGGCTACACCTTC; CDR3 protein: CASTAGQGAYGYTF
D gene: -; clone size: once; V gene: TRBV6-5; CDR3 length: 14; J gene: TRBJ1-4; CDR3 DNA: TGTGCCAGCAGAGAGCCGGGATTGAGTGAAAAACTGTTTTTT; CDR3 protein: CASREPGLSEKLFF
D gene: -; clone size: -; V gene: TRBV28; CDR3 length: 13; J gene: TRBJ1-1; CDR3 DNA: TGTGCCAGCAGTTCACCCCAGGAGGATGAAGCTTTCTTT; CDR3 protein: CASSSPQEDEAFF
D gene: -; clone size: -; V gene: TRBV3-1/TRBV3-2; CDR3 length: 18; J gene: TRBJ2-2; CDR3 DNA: TGTGCCAGCAGCTCTGCCCCGACTAGGCCCACGAACACCGGGGAGCTGTTTTTT; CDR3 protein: CASSSAPTRPTNTGELFF